What follows are 26 T cell receptor beta chains derived from one specimen sequenced in a study of post-analysis software for immune sequencing data. TCR beta cDNA libraries had unique molecular identifiers. MiXCR was run by TCRdb on the PCR reads, yielding one entry per CDR3 protein. Of over 300,000 distinct CDR3 sequences listed, less than 35% were seen once; the top ten hold around an eighth. Study-wide results and caveats: Comparison of patients with controls showed a handful of TRBV segments more frequent in patients, TRBV5-6, TRBV5-1 and TRBV20-1 among them.

No antigen is known for these receptors. What was sequenced was blood. The receptors shown here come from a girl between 10 and 17 years old with multiple sclerosis.

This rearrangement joins TRBV7-3 to TRBJ1-2; a possible D gene is TRBD1 (6 bases). CDR3 length: 13 residues. V lost 5 bases, J lost 5 bases, and 12 bases lay in between. Germline CDR1 reads SGHTA; CDR2 reads FQGTGA. CDR3 coding DNA: TGTGCCAGCAGCCCAACAGGGACGTATGGCTACACCTTC. This codes for CASSPTGTYGYTF.

This clonotype appeared a few times. The chain couples TRBV12-3 or TRBV12-4 to TRBJ1-6; a weak D match, TRBD1 (6 bases). CDR3 length equals 13 residues. V lost 9 bases, J lost 10 bases, and 16 bases lay in between. CDR3 nucleotides: TGTGCCAGTGCCCAGGGGATAGGATCACCCCTCCACTTT. It yields the protein CASAQGIGSPLHF.

The chain links TRBV20-1 to TRBJ2-5, with D possibly being TRBD2 (6 bases). The CDR3 is made up of 15 amino acids. V lost 3 bases to trimming and J lost 4 bases, with 18 bases between them. Germline V gene data show CDR1 as DFQATT and CDR2 as SNEGSKA (reference sequence). CDR3 DNA sequence: TGCAGTGCTAGGATGGGGGGAACCACGAGAGAGACCCAGTACTTC. It codes for CSARMGGTTRETQYF.

This clonotype was picked up a small number of times. This chain joins TRBV20-1 and TRBJ1-2; D not certain. Trimming removed 3 bases from V and 7 bases from J, with 12 bases in between. The CDR3 covers 12 residues. Germline loops: CDR1 DFQATT, CDR2 SNEGSKA (reference sequence). This CDR3 is CSASRREAGYTF. The DNA for the CDR3 is TGCAGTGCTAGTCGTAGGGAGGCTGGCTACACCTTC.

This rearrangement joins TRBV12-3 or TRBV12-4 to TRBJ1-4; 8 bases are shared with TRBD1. The V segment lost 5 bases and the J segment 7 bases; nucleotides outside the gene matches: 6. The CDR3 has 14 residues. CDR3 DNA: TGTGCCAGCAGTAGAGACAGGGGTACTGAAAAACTGTTTTTT. It yields the protein CASSRDRGTEKLFF.

This clonotype was found once. This sequence joins TRBV5-1 and TRBJ2-5; TRBD2 might be the D (5 bases). This CDR3 is built from 15 residues. V shed 4 bases and J shed 2 bases, with 15 bases lying between them. Germline values: CDR1 SGHRS, CDR2 YFSETQ. CDR3 coding DNA: TGCGCCAGCAGCCGGGGATTGGAAAAGCAAGAGACCCAGTACTTC. Translation gives CASSRGLEKQETQYF. Together with reference TRBV5-1 and TRBJ2-5, the CDR3 gives the full variable domain: KAGVTQTPRYLIKTRGQQVTLSCSPISGHRSVSWYQQTPGQGLQFLFEYFSETQRNKGNFPGRFSGRQFSNSRSEMNVSTLELGDSALYLCASSRGLEKQETQYFGPGTRLLVL.

Only a few counts were recorded for this clonotype. The chain links TRBV6-6 to TRBJ2-5; TRBD2 agrees at 8 bases. Germline V gene sequence: CDR1 MNHNY, CDR2 SVGAGI (reference sequence). J was trimmed by 4 bases and V by 5 bases; bases with no gene match: 9. This CDR3 comprises 15 residues. For the CDR3, the DNA is TGTGCCAGCAGTCCGCCGGGAGGGATGAGAGAGACCCAGTACTTC. It translates to CASSPPGGMRETQYF.

J is TRBJ1-5 and V is TRBV27; D call uncertain. Germline V gives CDR1 MNHEY, CDR2 SMNVEV (reference sequence). Trimming removed 7 bases at V and 0 bases at J, with 13 bases between. The CDR3 is 15 amino acids. CDR3 nucleotides: TGTGCCAGCAAGGTTGCGGACTATAGCAATCAGCCCCAGCATTTT. Residues: CASKVADYSNQPQHF.

This clonotype was recorded a few times. The V gene is TRBV9, the J gene TRBJ2-2; D ambiguous. The CDR3 loop spans 15 amino acids. V lost 0 bases and J 3 bases, leaving 9 bases between the germline ends. Germline-derived CDR1 and CDR2 are SGDLS and YYNGEE. CDR3 sequence: CASSVDWVDTGELFF. In DNA form, the CDR3 reads TGTGCCAGCAGCGTAGATTGGGTTGACACCGGGGAGCTGTTTTTT.

The V gene is TRBV7-9, the J gene TRBJ1-4; maybe TRBD1 (6 bases). Deletions cut 6 bases from V and 7 bases from J, with 18 bases between. The CDR3 covers 15 residues. CDR1 and CDR2 (germline): SEHNR, FQNEAQ (reference sequence). The CDR3 protein is CASSLPVGGGEKLFF. The CDR3 coding sequence is TGTGCCAGCAGTTTGCCAGTAGGGGGAGGTGAAAAACTGTTTTTT.

This chain joins TRBV2 and TRBJ1-2; D is possibly TRBD1 (5 bases). The V gene lost 8 bases and the J gene lost 4 bases, with 17 bases spanning the gap. Per germline, CDR1 SNHLY and CDR2 FYNNEI. This CDR3 is 14 amino acids long. The CDR3 sequence: CASRDWDGGYGYTF. The CDR3 nucleotides are TGTGCCAGCCGGGACTGGGACGGGGGCTATGGCTACACCTTC.

This rearrangement joins TRBV5-5 to TRBJ1-1; D gene uncertain. Trimming removed 1 base at V and 6 bases at J, with 16 bases between. Germline V gene data show CDR1 as SGHKS and CDR2 as YYEKEE (reference sequence). The CDR3 covers 15 residues. In nucleotides, the CDR3 is TGTGCCAGCAGCTTGACCGGGATCGGAGCAGCTGAAGCTTTCTTT. This codes for CASSLTGIGAAEAFF.

This chain joins TRBV20-1 and TRBJ2-3; D gene uncertain. V lost 8 bases to trimming and J lost 2 bases, with 20 bases between them. This CDR3 comprises 15 residues. The germline gives CDR1 DFQATT, CDR2 SNEGSKA (reference sequence). The CDR3 DNA reads as TGCAGTACCAAAAGGTTGGGGTCAATCACAGATACGCAGTATTTT. Translation gives CSTKRLGSITDTQYF.

V is TRBV13 and J is TRBJ2-7; weak D call: TRBD1 (6 bases). This CDR3 has 13 residues. Germline V CDR1 and CDR2: PRHDT, FYEKMQ (reference sequence). V was pared by 3 bases and J by 7 bases, with 13 bases between. The CDR3 protein is CASSFQGPREQYF. CDR3 bases: TGTGCCAGCAGCTTTCAGGGGCCGAGGGAGCAGTACTTC.

The chain joins TRBV20-1 to TRBJ1-2; 9 bases line up with TRBD1. Germline V gene data show CDR1 as DFQATT and CDR2 as SNEGSKA (reference sequence). The CDR3 is 14 amino acids. Trimming cost V 5 bases and J 1 base; bases outside gene matches: 5. The CDR3 reads CSALQGAFNYGYTF. The CDR3, as DNA: TGCAGTGCTCTACAGGGGGCTTTTAACTATGGCTACACCTTC.

The V gene is TRBV7-9, the J gene TRBJ2-5; possible D gene TRBD2, 5 bases. V shed 10 bases and J shed 2 bases, with 11 bases lying between them. The V gene's germline CDR1 is SEHNR and CDR2 FQNEAQ (reference sequence). The CDR3 is 12 amino acids. The CDR3 loop reads CATRTVQETQYF. For the CDR3, the DNA is TGTGCCACCCGGACTGTACAAGAGACCCAGTACTTC.

This chain uses TRBV4-1 with TRBJ1-2; 7 bases map to TRBD1. V trimming: 4 bases; J trimming: 6 bases; junction bases outside the gene matches: 11. CDR1 is MGHRA and CDR2 is YSYEKL in the germline V gene. CDR3 size: 15 residues. The CDR3 DNA reads as TGCGCCAGCAGCCCATGGGACAGCGGCTCCCATGGCTACACCTTC. Its protein is CASSPWDSGSHGYTF.

The V gene is TRBV28, the J gene TRBJ1-3, with no clear D. Germline CDR1 MDHEN, CDR2 SYDVKM. The V gene lost 2 bases and the J gene lost 0 bases, with 5 bases spanning the gap. This CDR3 is 14 amino acids long. Here the CDR3 DNA reads TGTGCCAGCAGTTTACAGAGCTCTGGAAACACCATATATTTT. This codes for CASSLQSSGNTIYF.

Comments on this clonotype: Being one base from a much bigger clone, this may be a read error. This chain links TRBV20-1 with TRBJ2-1; 12 nucleotides match TRBD2. Looked up from germline, CDR1 is DFQATT and CDR2 is SNEGSKA (reference sequence). This CDR3 has 15 amino acids. CDR3 loop: CSAREPTSGGNGQFF. The CDR3 DNA reads as TGCAGTGCTAGAGAACCGACTAGCGGGGGCAATGGGCAGTTCTTC.

This rearrangement joins TRBV5-1 to TRBJ2-5; D is uncertain. With 3 bases removed from V and 7 bases from J, the gap between germline ends came to 13 bases. CDR3 length: 13 amino acids. From germline, CDR1 is SGHRS and CDR2 YFSETQ. This CDR3 reads CASSSSNRGTQYF. CDR3 sequence (DNA): TGCGCCAGCAGCTCCAGTAATCGAGGGACCCAGTACTTC.

The chain joins TRBV9 to TRBJ2-2; D uncertain. V was cut by 0 bases and J by 6 bases, with 3 bases left in between. This CDR3 region has 12 residues. Germline assignment: CDR1 SGDLS and CDR2 YYNGEE. CDR3 protein: CASSVVPGELFF. For the CDR3, the DNA is TGTGCCAGCAGCGTAGTTCCCGGGGAGCTGTTTTTT.

The chain couples TRBV5-1 to TRBJ2-5; D ambiguous. The CDR3 length is 14 residues. Trimming removed 0 bases from V and 1 base from J, with 7 bases in between. Germline values: CDR1 SGHRS, CDR2 YFSETQ. The CDR3 spells CASSLGVTQETQYF. For the CDR3, the DNA is TGCGCCAGCAGCTTGGGAGTCACCCAAGAGACCCAGTACTTC.

The rearrangement joins TRBV5-1 to TRBJ2-3, with 14 bases fitting TRBD2. The CDR3 contains 15 residues. Germline V gene data show CDR1 as SGHRS and CDR2 as YFSETQ. Trimming removed 4 bases from V and 7 bases from J; junction bases left unmatched: 5. The CDR3 loop is CASSPGTSGGNTQYF. The CDR3 region has the DNA TGCGCCAGCAGCCCTGGGACTAGCGGGGGTAATACGCAGTATTTT.

J is TRBJ2-1 and V is TRBV3-1; perhaps TRBD2 as D (5 bases). V lost 3 bases, J lost 8 bases, and 8 bases lay in between. The CDR3 consists of 12 residues. CDR1 LGHDT and CDR2 YNNKEL come from the germline V gene (reference sequence). The CDR3 loop is CASSHLADEQFF. CDR3 DNA: TGTGCCAGCAGCCATCTAGCCGATGAGCAGTTCTTC.

The chain carries TRBV12-3 or TRBV12-4 and TRBJ1-6, with TRBD1 matching 8 bases. J was trimmed by 14 bases and V by 5 bases; bases with no gene match: 8. This CDR3 comprises 13 residues. This chain's CDR3 is CASSPQGGSALHF. Here the CDR3 DNA reads TGTGCCAGCAGTCCACAGGGGGGTTCGGCCCTCCACTTT.

There are a few counts of this clonotype. CDR3 region: CAIATGVHEQYF. DNA for the CDR3: TGTGCCATCGCGACAGGGGTCCACGAGCAGTACTTC. The V and J genes are TRBV10-3 and TRBJ2-7; 8 bases are shared with TRBD1. Germline assignment: CDR1 ENHRY and CDR2 SYGVKD. The CDR3 runs 12 residues. The V gene end was trimmed by 8 bases and the J gene end by 5 bases; junction bases not matched to a gene: 5.